This TCR beta chain emerged from a study of cytomegalovirus exposure and HLA in healthy donors. PCR employed 60 Vbeta and 13 Jbeta primers. Repertoires were generated with immunoSEQ multiplex PCR, while TCRdb's copy carries only in-frame clones and drops some. Here the sample spans tens of thousands of clones, around 66% being singletons. Concerning this clone itself: Its target is not known.

Study observations and caveats: In a later analysis, TCR association rates varied by HLA locus: DRB1 most, HLA-C fewest. An apparent linkage of common viral pathogens to several of the most significant clusters emerged in a later analysis.

Germline CDR1 is MNHEY and CDR2 is SMNVEV (reference sequence). V lost 2 bases to trimming and J lost 7 bases, with 15 bases between them. The CDR3 runs 15 residues. This chain links TRBV27 with TRBJ1-5; a possible D gene is TRBD1 (6 bases). Material: PBMCs. This clonotype was sampled from a woman aged 40-49 years in good health and CMV-seropositive. The CDR3 sequence is CASSLARGEGQPQHF. In DNA form, the CDR3 reads TGTGCCAGCAGTTTAGCCAGGGGAGAAGGACAGCCCCAGCATTTT.